The clone carrying this TCR beta chain was seen many times. V lost 3 bases and J 9 bases, leaving 15 bases between the germline ends. CDR3 size: 13 residues. CDR1 and CDR2 (germline): SGHAT, FQDESV (reference sequence). The sample originates from a study of CD8+CD57+ T cells in acquired aplastic anemia. TCR beta VDJ combinations and CDR3 sequences were profiled from genomic DNA. TCRdb re-derived calls from the reads in MiXCR, one entry per CDR3 protein. Of approximately 220,000 distinct CDR3 sequences in the sample, about half were seen once. The sequenced patients had an expansion of CD8+CD57+ cells seen by flow cytometry.

The chain is built from TRBV11-1 and TRBJ2-7; D might be TRBD2 (6 bases). The receptor was derived from a human donor with aplastic anemia. Input material: sorted CD4+, CD8+, or CD8+CD57+ T cells (not recorded which) from PBMCs. For the CDR3, the DNA is TGTGCCAGCAGCTTGGGAGGTTCTCCGGGGCAGTACTTC. This sequence encodes CASSLGGSPGQYF.